Here is one T cell receptor (beta chain) with its context. As yet, its antigen is unknown. This CDR3 is 16 amino acids long. V shed 4 bases and J 4 bases; nucleotides not matched to a gene: 7. Germline loops: CDR1 MNHEY, CDR2 SMNVEV (reference sequence). These data originate in a study of cytomegalovirus exposure and HLA in healthy donors. Notes on the study in general: The study labeled approximately 150 TCR beta chains cytomegalovirus-associated. For most TCR sequences rarity was the rule, although some public TCRs occurred in many donors. Specific recognition of CMV antigens was confirmed in vitro for a few chains (all CMV-associated).

The donors were members of the approximately 120-subject validation cohort (separate from the 666-subject first cohort). Clones were read by immunoSEQ multiplex PCR, and TCRdb kept only the in-frame ones, dropping some. The sample lists tens of thousands of clones; 90% to 95% were seen once. Sequenced material: PBMCs. This chain joins TRBV27 and TRBJ2-3; 11 bases fit TRBD2. This TCR derives from a young man in good health and CMV-seronegative. The CDR3 loop reads CASSSTSGVSADTQYF. The CDR3 coding sequence is TGTGCCAGCAGTTCGACTAGCGGGGTAAGCGCAGATACGCAGTATTTT.